Each of the 17 T cell receptor beta chains below was sequenced from the same sample in a study of a mutant IDH1 vaccine in newly diagnosed glioma. Noted time point: baseline, week 1 (first vaccination visit). Treatment described: pre-vaccination baseline after standard-of-care therapy. The method was immunoSEQ multiplex PCR; TCRdb's version includes in-frame clones alone and lacks a portion of them. The profile shows some 95,000 clones, about 80% of them singletons. Specimen: PBMCs, collected from a glioma patient treated with radiotherapy, temozolomide or both. Every receptor here comes from a man aged 35-49 years with glioma.

This chain connects TRBV11-2 to TRBJ1-1; 7 bases fit TRBD1. With V trimmed by 6 bases and J by 3 bases, 4 bases remained unmatched. The CDR3 covers 13 residues. Germline V lookup: CDR1 SGHAT, CDR2 FQNNGV. The CDR3 sequence is CASRTGQHTEAFF. As DNA, the CDR3 is TGTGCCAGCAGGACGGGACAGCACACTGAAGCTTTCTTT.

This clone was seen a few times. This chain joins TRBV5-4 and TRBJ1-6; the match to TRBD1 covers 8 bases. V was pared by 2 bases and J by 7 bases, with 5 bases of the junction left unmatched. The CDR3 totals 15 residues. Germline loops: CDR1 SGHNT, CDR2 YYREEE (reference sequence). CDR3 sequence reads: CASSLPTGENSPLHF. Written as DNA, the CDR3 is TGTGCCAGCAGCTTACCGACAGGGGAGAATTCACCCCTCCACTTT.

Only a few counts were recorded for this clone. This chain uses TRBV4-3 with TRBJ1-1, with TRBD1 identical over 9 bases. V lost 1 base and J lost 1; bases outside the gene matches: 4. Per germline, CDR1 LGHNA and CDR2 YSLEER. The CDR3 is 16 residues long. The CDR3 nucleotides are TGCGCCAGCAGCCAAGCCTTACAGGGGGCGAACACTGAAGCTTTCTTT. Translating it yields CASSQALQGANTEAFF.

The chain carries TRBV5-4 and TRBJ1-1, with D maybe TRBD1 (5 bases). CDR1 is SGHNT and CDR2 is YYREEE in the germline V gene (reference sequence). The germline V and J ends were trimmed by 7 bases and 1 base, with 17 bases remaining between them. The CDR3 consists of 15 residues. The CDR3 protein is CASGSERGRNTEAFF. The CDR3 region has the DNA TGTGCCAGCGGAAGTGAGAGGGGCCGGAACACTGAAGCTTTCTTT.

The chain recombines TRBV5-4 with TRBJ2-5; 8 bases fit TRBD2. CDR1 is SGHNT and CDR2 is YYREEE in the germline V gene (reference sequence). The J segment lost 2 bases and the V segment lost 4 bases, leaving 13 bases of the junction unmatched. The CDR3 totals 17 residues. The CDR3 loop reads CASSPDPGAGAQETQYF. Written as DNA, the CDR3 is TGTGCCAGCAGCCCGGACCCCGGAGCGGGGGCACAAGAGACCCAGTACTTC.

The chain joins TRBV27 to TRBJ1-3, with D tentatively TRBD1 (6 bases). The V gene lost 5 bases and the J gene lost 4 bases, with 15 bases spanning the gap. Germline V gives CDR1 MNHEY, CDR2 SMNVEV (reference sequence). The CDR3 covers 15 residues. Written as DNA, the CDR3 is TGTGCCAGCAGTCCAAGGCCAGGGGCCGGAAACACCATATATTTT. Encoded protein: CASSPRPGAGNTIYF.

The chain carries TRBV27 and TRBJ1-2; unclear D gene. The CDR3 consists of 13 residues. Trimming cost V 3 bases and J 2 bases, with 7 bases left between them. The germline CDR1 and CDR2 sequences are MNHEY and SMNVEV (reference sequence). The CDR3: CASSFRENYGYTF. CDR3 bases: TGTGCCAGCAGTTTCCGGGAGAACTATGGCTACACCTTC.

This clone was counted only a few times. The chain combines TRBV5-6 with TRBJ1-1; 7 bases fit TRBD1. V dropped 0 bases and J dropped 7; count of bases not matched to a gene: 3. The CDR3 is 13 amino acids. Germline assignment: CDR1 SGHDT and CDR2 YYEEEE. The CDR3 is CASSLAQGSEAFF. CDR3 coding DNA: TGTGCCAGCAGCTTGGCACAGGGGAGTGAAGCTTTCTTT. Full variable domain (missing parts from reference TRBV5-6 and TRBJ1-1): DAGVTQSPTHLIKTRGQQVTLRCSPKSGHDTVSWYQQALGQGPQFIFQYYEEEERQRGNFPDRFSGHQFPNYSSELNVNALLLGDSALYLCASSLAQGSEAFFGQGTRLTVV.

This chain links TRBV4-2 with TRBJ2-2, with D unclear. This CDR3 contains 13 residues. Trimming took off 0 bases at V and 6 bases at J, with 5 bases between the two ends. Germline loops: CDR1 LGHNA, CDR2 YNFKEQ. CDR3 DNA sequence: TGTGCCAGCAGCCAAGATCTGGCCGGGGAGCTGTTTTTT. The encoded protein is CASSQDLAGELFF.

The chain couples TRBV29-1 to TRBJ1-2; 7 bases align to TRBD1. Germline trimming cut 4 bases from V and 6 bases from J; bases unmatched to any gene: 5. Germline CDR1 is SQVTM and CDR2 is ANQGSEA. This CDR3 has 12 amino acids. CDR3 sequence (DNA): TGCAGCGTTGGACAGGGTCTAGATGGCTACACCTTC. This gives the protein CSVGQGLDGYTF.

This rearrangement joins TRBV28 to TRBJ1-2; D is possibly TRBD1 (6 bases). Between the trimmed V and J ends, which lost 7 bases and 8 bases, there was a span of 14 bases. The CDR3 consists of 12 residues. The V gene's germline CDR1 is MDHEN and CDR2 SYDVKM. The CDR3 sequence is CASTGQREGYTF. DNA for the CDR3: TGTGCCAGCACCGGACAGCGAGAGGGCTACACCTTC.

The chain has TRBV5-1 and TRBJ1-2; D unresolved. Deletions cut 3 bases from V and 8 bases from J, with 17 bases between. Germline V gene sequence: CDR1 SGHRS, CDR2 YFSETQ. CDR3 length: 14 residues. For the CDR3, the DNA is TGCGCCAGCAGCTCAGTTCAGGCCTCGCGGGGCTACACCTTC. Protein product: CASSSVQASRGYTF.

The V gene is TRBV27, the J gene TRBJ1-4, with D hard to call. CDR1 and CDR2 (germline): MNHEY, SMNVEV (reference sequence). The CDR3 is made up of 18 amino acids. V gave up 5 bases and J gave up 10 bases, with 29 bases separating them. CDR3 region: CASSPVGERVSTSGKLFF. CDR3 nucleotides: TGTGCCAGCAGTCCCGTAGGTGAACGGGTTTCAACGTCCGGAAAACTGTTTTTT.

As regards this clone: The sample carries other DNA sequences with the same CDR3. The CDR3 DNA follows: TGCGCCAGCAGCCAAGATTTGGGGGGCGAGCAGTACTTC. It translates to CASSQDLGGEQYF. The rearrangement links TRBV4-3 to TRBJ2-7; TRBD2 is a possible D gene (6 bases). Germline lookup yields CDR1 LGHNA and CDR2 YSLEER. This CDR3 comprises 13 residues. Trimming left V 0 bases short and J 6 bases short, with 9 bases between.

The rearrangement uses TRBV7-2 and TRBJ1-2; 8 bases match TRBD1. The CDR3 loop spans 13 amino acids. After removal of 1 base from V and 6 bases from J, the junction contained 1 base not matched to a gene. Germline CDR1 and CDR2: SGHTA and FQGNSA. This CDR3 is CASSLVQGDGYTF. The CDR3 bases are TGTGCCAGCAGCTTAGTACAGGGGGATGGCTACACCTTC.

The chain is built from TRBV4-3 and TRBJ1-5; perhaps TRBD1 as D (6 bases). The CDR3 spans 16 residues. Germline CDR1 is LGHNA and CDR2 is YSLEER. Trimming removed 0 bases from V and 8 bases from J, with 17 bases in between. In DNA form, the CDR3 reads TGCGCCAGCAGCCAAGATAACAGGGCGGGAAGAGAGCCCCAGCATTTT. Translated, it gives CASSQDNRAGREPQHF.

The chain couples TRBV6-4 to TRBJ2-1, with D hard to call. Germline CDR1 and CDR2: MRHNA and SNTAGT. The V gene lost 7 bases and the J gene lost 7 bases, with 14 bases spanning the gap. This CDR3 is 13 amino acids long. CDR3 in amino acids: CASTKGDGNEQFF. The CDR3, as DNA: TGTGCCAGCACCAAAGGAGACGGTAATGAGCAGTTCTTC.